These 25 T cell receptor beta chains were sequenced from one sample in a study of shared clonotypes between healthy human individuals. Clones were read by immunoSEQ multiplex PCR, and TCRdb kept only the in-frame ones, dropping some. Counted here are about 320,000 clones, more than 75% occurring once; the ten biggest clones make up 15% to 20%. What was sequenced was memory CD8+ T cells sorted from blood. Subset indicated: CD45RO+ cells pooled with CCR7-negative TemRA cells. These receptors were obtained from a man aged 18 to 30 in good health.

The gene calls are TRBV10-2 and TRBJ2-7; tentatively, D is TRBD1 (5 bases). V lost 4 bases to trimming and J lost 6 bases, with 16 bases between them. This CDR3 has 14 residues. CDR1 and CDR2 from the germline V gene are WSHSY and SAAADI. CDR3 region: CASSAGSWGREQYF. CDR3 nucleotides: TGCGCCAGCAGTGCCGGGTCTTGGGGCCGCGAGCAGTACTTC.

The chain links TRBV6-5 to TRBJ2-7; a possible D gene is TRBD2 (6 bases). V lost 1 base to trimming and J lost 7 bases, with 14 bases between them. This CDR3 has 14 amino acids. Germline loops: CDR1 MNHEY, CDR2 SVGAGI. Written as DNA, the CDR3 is TGTGCCAGCAGTTACTTCCCCACGGGGGAGGAGCAGTACTTC. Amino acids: CASSYFPTGEEQYF.

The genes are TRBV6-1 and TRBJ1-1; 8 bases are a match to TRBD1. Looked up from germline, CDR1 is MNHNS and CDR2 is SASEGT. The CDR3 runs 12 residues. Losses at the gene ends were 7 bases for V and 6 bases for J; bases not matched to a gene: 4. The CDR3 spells CASNQGAPEAFF. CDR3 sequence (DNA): TGTGCCAGCAATCAGGGGGCGCCTGAAGCTTTCTTT.

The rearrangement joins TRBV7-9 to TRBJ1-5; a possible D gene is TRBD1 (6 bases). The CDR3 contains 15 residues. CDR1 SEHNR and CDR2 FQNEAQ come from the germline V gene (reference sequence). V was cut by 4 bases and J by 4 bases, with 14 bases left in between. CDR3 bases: TGTGCCAGCAGCTCCCAGGGGCAGGGAAATCAGCCCCAGCATTTT. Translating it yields CASSSQGQGNQPQHF. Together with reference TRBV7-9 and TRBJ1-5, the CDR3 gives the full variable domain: DTGVSQNPRHKITKRGQNVTFRCDPISEHNRLYWYRQTLGQGPEFLTYFQNEAQLEKSRLLSDRFSAERPKGSFSTLEIQRTEQGDSAMYLCASSSQGQGNQPQHFGDGTRLSIL.

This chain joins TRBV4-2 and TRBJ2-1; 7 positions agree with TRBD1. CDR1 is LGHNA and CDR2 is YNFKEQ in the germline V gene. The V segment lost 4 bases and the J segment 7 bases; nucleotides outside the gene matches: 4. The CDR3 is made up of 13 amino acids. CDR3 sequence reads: CASSLGGANEQFF. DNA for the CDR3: TGTGCCAGCAGCCTAGGGGGCGCAAATGAGCAGTTCTTC.

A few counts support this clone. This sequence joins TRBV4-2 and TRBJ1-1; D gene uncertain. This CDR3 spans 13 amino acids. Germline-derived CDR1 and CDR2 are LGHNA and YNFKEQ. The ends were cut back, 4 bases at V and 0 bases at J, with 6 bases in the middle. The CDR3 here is CASSPHMNTEAFF. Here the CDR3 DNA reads TGTGCCAGCAGCCCCCACATGAACACTGAAGCTTTCTTT.

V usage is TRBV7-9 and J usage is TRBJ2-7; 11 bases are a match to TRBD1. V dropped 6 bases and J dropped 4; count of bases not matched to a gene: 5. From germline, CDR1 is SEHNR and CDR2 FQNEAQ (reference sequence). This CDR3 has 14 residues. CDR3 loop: CASRGTGGRYEQYF. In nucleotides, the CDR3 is TGTGCCAGCAGAGGGACAGGGGGACGATACGAGCAGTACTTC.

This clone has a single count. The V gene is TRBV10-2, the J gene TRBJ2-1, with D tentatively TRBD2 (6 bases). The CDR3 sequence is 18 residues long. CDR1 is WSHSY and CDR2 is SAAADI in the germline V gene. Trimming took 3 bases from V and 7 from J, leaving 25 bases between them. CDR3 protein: CASSDYVWHGLPKNEQFF. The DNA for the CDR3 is TGCGCCAGCAGTGATTATGTGTGGCATGGACTACCAAAGAATGAGCAGTTCTTC.

The CDR3 bases are TGCGCCAGCAGCTTGGTCGCCGGGGTGAACACTGAAGCTTTCTTT. This translates into CASSLVAGVNTEAFF. V is TRBV5-1 and J is TRBJ1-1; D remains ambiguous. Germline CDR1 reads SGHRS; CDR2 reads YFSETQ. The CDR3 runs 15 residues. Between the trimmed V and J ends, which lost 0 bases and 0 bases, there was a span of 9 bases.

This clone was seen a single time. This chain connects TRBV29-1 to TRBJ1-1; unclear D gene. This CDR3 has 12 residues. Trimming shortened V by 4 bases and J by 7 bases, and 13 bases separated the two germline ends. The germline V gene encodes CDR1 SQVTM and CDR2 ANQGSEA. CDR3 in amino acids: CSVVSGGDEAFF. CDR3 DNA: TGCAGCGTTGTCAGTGGAGGAGATGAAGCTTTCTTT.

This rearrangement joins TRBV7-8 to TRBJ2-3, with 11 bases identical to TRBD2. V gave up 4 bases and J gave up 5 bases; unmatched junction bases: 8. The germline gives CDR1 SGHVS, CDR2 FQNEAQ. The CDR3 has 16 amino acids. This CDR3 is CASSSSLAGERDTQYF. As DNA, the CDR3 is TGTGCCAGCAGCTCATCACTAGCGGGAGAAAGAGATACGCAGTATTTT.

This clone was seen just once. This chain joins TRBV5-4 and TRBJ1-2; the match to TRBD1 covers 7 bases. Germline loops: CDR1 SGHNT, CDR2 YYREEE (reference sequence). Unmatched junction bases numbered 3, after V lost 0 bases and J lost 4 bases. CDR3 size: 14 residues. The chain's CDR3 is CASSLDRGGYGYTF. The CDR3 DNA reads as TGTGCCAGCAGCTTGGACAGGGGTGGCTATGGCTACACCTTC.

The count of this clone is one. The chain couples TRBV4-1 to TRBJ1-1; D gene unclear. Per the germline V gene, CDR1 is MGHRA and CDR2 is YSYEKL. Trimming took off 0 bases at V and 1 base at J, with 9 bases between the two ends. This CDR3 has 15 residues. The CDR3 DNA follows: TGCGCCAGCAGCCAAGATACCAGGCCGAACACTGAAGCTTTCTTT. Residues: CASSQDTRPNTEAFF.

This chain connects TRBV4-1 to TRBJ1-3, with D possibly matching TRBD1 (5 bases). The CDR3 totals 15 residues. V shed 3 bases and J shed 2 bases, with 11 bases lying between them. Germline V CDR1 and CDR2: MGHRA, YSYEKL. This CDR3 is CASSQRQNAGNTIYF. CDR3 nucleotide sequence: TGCGCCAGCAGCCAGAGACAGAACGCTGGAAACACCATATATTTT.

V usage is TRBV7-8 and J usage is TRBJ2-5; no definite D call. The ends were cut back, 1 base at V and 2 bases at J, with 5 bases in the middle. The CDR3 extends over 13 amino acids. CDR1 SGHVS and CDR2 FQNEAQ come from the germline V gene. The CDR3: CASSLVWQETQYF. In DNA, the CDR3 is TGTGCCAGCAGCTTAGTTTGGCAAGAGACCCAGTACTTC.

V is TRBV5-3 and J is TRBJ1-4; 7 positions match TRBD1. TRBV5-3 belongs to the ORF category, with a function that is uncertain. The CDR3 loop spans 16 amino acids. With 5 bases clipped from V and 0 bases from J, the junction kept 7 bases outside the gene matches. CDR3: CARSLGTDATNEKLFF. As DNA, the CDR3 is TGTGCCAGAAGTCTCGGGACAGATGCAACTAATGAAAAACTGTTTTTT.

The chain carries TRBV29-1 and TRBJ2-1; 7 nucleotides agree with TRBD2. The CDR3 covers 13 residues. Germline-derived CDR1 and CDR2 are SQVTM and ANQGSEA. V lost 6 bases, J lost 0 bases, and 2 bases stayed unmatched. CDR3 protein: CSVSSGSYNEQFF. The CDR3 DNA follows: TGCAGCGTCTCTAGCGGCTCCTACAATGAGCAGTTCTTC.

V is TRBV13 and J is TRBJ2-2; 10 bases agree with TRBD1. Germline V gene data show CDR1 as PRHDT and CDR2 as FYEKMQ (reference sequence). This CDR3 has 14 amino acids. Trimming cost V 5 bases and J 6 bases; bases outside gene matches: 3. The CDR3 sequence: CASSRTGGPGELFF. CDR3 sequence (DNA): TGTGCCAGCAGCAGGACAGGGGGTCCCGGGGAGCTGTTTTTT.

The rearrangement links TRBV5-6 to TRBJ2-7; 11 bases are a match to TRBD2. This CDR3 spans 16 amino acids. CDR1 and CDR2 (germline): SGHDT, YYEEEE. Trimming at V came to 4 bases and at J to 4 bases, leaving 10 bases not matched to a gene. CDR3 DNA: TGTGCCAGCAGCCCCGAGGTAGCGGGAGGGCTATACGAGCAGTACTTC. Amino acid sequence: CASSPEVAGGLYEQYF.

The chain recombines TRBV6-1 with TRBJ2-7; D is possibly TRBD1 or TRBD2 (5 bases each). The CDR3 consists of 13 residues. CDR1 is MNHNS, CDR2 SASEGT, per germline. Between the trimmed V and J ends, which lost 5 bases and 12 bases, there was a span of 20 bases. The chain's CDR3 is CASSSAGTSRPYF. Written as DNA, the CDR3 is TGTGCCAGCAGTTCCGCCGGGACCTCCAGACCGTACTTC.

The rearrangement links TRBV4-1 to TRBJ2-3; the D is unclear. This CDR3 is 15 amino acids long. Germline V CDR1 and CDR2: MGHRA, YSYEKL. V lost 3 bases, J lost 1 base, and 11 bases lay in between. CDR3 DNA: TGCGCCAGCAGCCAGCCTTTGGTCGGCACAGATACGCAGTATTTT. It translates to CASSQPLVGTDTQYF.

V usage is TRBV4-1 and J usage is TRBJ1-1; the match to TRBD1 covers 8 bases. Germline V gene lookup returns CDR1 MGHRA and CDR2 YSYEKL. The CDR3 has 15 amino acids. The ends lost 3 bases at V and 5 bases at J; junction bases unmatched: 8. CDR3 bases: TGCGCCAGCAGCCAGGCGGACAGGGAGGGGACTGAAGCTTTCTTT. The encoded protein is CASSQADREGTEAFF.

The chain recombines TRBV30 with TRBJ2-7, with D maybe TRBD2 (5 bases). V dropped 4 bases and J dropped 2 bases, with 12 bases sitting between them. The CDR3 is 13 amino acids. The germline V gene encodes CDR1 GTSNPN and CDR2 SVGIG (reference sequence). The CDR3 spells CAWTTTPAYEQYF. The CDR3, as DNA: TGTGCCTGGACGACTACTCCGGCCTACGAGCAGTACTTC.

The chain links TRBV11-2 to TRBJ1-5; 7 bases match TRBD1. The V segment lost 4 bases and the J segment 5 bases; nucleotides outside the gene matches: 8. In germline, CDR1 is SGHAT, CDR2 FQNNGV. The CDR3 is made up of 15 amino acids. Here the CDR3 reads CASSSGRQGDQPQHF. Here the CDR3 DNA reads TGTGCCAGCAGCTCCGGACGACAGGGCGATCAGCCCCAGCATTTT.

The CDR3 DNA is TGTGCCAGCAGCCGAACCACACCGGGACTAGTCTTCTACGAGCAGTACTTC. Protein: CASSRTTPGLVFYEQYF. The chain joins TRBV14 to TRBJ2-7; 8 bases agree with TRBD2. This CDR3 has 17 residues. Trimming cost V 4 bases and J 3 bases; bases outside gene matches: 14. The germline gives CDR1 SGHDN, CDR2 FVKESK.